The next 8 T cell receptor beta chains were all read from a single sample in a study of blood T cell repertoires in COVID-19. Sequencing was performed with immunoSEQ multiplex PCR; in TCRdb, only in-frame clones are kept and a portion is missing. The table has around 130,000 clones, roughly 89% seen once. The sequenced material came from peripheral blood. These receptors came from a middle-aged man with active or convalescent COVID-19.

The rearrangement links TRBV5-4 to TRBJ2-2; 12 bases agree with TRBD1. Unmatched junction bases numbered 11, after V lost 4 bases and J lost 4 bases. The CDR3 is 18 amino acids. Germline V gives CDR1 SGHNT, CDR2 YYREEE (reference sequence). The CDR3 protein is CASSIRDRGPAGTGELFF. CDR3 sequence (DNA): TGTGCCAGCAGCATCCGGGACAGGGGGCCAGCGGGCACCGGGGAGCTGTTTTTT.

The V call is TRBV4-1, the J call TRBJ1-2, with 10 bases matching TRBD1. Losses at the gene ends were 4 bases for V and 4 bases for J; bases not matched to a gene: 3. The CDR3 is made up of 14 amino acids. Germline CDR1 reads MGHRA; CDR2 reads YSYEKL. The CDR3 nucleotides are TGCGCCAGCAGCCTACGGGACAGGGGCTATGGCTACACCTTC. The encoded protein is CASSLRDRGYGYTF.

The chain employs TRBV4-2 and TRBJ1-1, with TRBD1 matching over 8 bases. The trim removed 0 bases at V and 11 bases at J, leaving 11 bases unmatched. CDR3 length: 15 residues. CDR1 and CDR2 from the germline V gene are LGHNA and YNFKEQ. The CDR3 sequence: CASSQDPSGGQRAFF. The CDR3 DNA is TGTGCCAGCAGCCAAGACCCGTCAGGGGGCCAGCGGGCTTTCTTT.

This chain connects TRBV29-1 to TRBJ1-1, with 7 bases that match TRBD1. The length of the CDR3 is 14 residues. V shed 6 bases, J shed 5 bases, and the junction held 12 bases outside the gene matches. Germline V lookup: CDR1 SQVTM, CDR2 ANQGSEA. The CDR3 nucleotides are TGCAGCGTCTCGAGGGGGCCTGGGGGAACTGAAGCTTTCTTT. Encoded protein: CSVSRGPGGTEAFF.

This sequence joins TRBV5-6 and TRBJ1-3; D is unresolved. Germline CDR1 and CDR2: SGHDT and YYEEEE. This CDR3 comprises 14 residues. V gave up 4 bases and J gave up 0 bases, with 8 bases separating them. CDR3 bases: TGTGCCAGCAGCCCCCGTCCCTCTGGAAACACCATATATTTT. Its protein product is CASSPRPSGNTIYF.

This rearrangement joins TRBV2 to TRBJ2-1, with D possibly being TRBD1 (5 bases). CDR3 length equals 15 residues. V was pared by 4 bases and J by 5 bases, with 15 bases between. Germline CDR1 is SNHLY and CDR2 is FYNNEI. CDR3 in amino acids: CASSALGHKNNEQFF. CDR3 bases: TGTGCCAGCAGTGCCCTGGGGCATAAAAACAATGAGCAGTTCTTC.

The rearrangement uses TRBV19 and TRBJ2-7; 10 bases agree with TRBD2. The CDR3 loop spans 16 amino acids. J lost 2 bases, V lost 6 bases, and 10 bases had no gene match. Germline V gene data show CDR1 as LNHDA and CDR2 as SQIVND (reference sequence). This chain's CDR3 is CASSATRTSGTYEQYF. The DNA of the CDR3 is TGTGCCAGTAGCGCCACACGGACTAGCGGTACCTACGAGCAGTACTTC. The full variable domain, with the rest looked up from reference TRBV19 and TRBJ2-7, is DGGITQSPKYLFRKEGQNVTLSCEQNLNHDAMYWYRQDPGQGLRLIYYSQIVNDFQKGDIAEGYSVSREKKESFPLTVTSAQKNPTAFYLCASSATRTSGTYEQYFGPGTRLTVT.

The rearrangement joins TRBV30 to TRBJ1-4, with D hard to call. Germline loops: CDR1 GTSNPN, CDR2 SVGIG (reference sequence). The V end was cut by 2 bases, the J end by 2 bases, with 12 bases between. This CDR3 has 15 residues. The CDR3 nucleotides read TGTGCCTGGAGTCTGCATCGGGAGACTAATGAAAAACTGTTTTTT. Amino acids: CAWSLHRETNEKLFF.